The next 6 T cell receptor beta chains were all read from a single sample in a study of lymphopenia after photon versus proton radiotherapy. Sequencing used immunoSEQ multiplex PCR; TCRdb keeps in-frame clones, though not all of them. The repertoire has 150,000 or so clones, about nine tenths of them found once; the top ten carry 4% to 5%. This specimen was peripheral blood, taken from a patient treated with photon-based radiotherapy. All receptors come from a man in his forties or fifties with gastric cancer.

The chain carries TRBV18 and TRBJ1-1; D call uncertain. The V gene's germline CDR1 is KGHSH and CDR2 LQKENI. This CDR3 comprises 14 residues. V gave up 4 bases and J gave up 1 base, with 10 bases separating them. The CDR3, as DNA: TGTGCCAGCTCACTATCCGACGGGAACACTGAAGCTTTCTTT. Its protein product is CASSLSDGNTEAFF.

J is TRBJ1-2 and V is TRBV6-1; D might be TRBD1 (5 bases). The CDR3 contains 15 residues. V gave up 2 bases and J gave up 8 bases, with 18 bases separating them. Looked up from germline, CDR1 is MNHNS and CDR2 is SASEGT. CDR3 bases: TGTGCCAGCAGTGAAAATGCCCTCCGACAGAAGGGCTACACCTTC. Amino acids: CASSENALRQKGYTF.

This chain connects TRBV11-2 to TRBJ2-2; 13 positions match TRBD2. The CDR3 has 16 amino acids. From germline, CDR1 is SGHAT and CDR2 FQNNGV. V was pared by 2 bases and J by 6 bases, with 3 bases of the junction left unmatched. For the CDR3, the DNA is TGTGCCAGCAGCTTAAGGACTAGCGGGAGATCCGGGGAGCTGTTTTTT. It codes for CASSLRTSGRSGELFF.

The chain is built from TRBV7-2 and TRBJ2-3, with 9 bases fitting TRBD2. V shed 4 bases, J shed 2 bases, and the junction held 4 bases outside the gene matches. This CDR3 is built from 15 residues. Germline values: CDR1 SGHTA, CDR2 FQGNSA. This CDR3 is CASSSSSGNTDTQYF. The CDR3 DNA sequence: TGTGCCAGCAGCTCATCTAGCGGGAACACAGATACGCAGTATTTT. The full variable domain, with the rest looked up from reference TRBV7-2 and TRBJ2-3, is GAGVSQSPSNKVTEKGKDVELRCDPISGHTALYWYRQSLGQGLEFLIYFQGNSAPDKSGLPSDRFSAERTGGSVSTLTIQRTQQEDSAVYLCASSSSSGNTDTQYFGPGTRLTVL.

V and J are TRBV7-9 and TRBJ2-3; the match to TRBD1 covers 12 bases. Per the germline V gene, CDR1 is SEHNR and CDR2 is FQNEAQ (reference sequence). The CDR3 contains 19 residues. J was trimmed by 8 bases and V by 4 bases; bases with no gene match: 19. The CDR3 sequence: CASSSEKGDRDRGQGTQYF. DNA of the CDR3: TGTGCCAGCAGCTCAGAGAAAGGGGACCGGGACAGGGGGCAAGGTACGCAGTATTTT.

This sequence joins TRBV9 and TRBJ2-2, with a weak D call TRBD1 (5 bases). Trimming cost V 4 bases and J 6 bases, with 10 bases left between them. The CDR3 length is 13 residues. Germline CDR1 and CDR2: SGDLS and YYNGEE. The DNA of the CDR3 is TGTGCCAGCAGCTTCCAGGGTTCCGGGGAGCTGTTTTTT. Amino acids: CASSFQGSGELFF.